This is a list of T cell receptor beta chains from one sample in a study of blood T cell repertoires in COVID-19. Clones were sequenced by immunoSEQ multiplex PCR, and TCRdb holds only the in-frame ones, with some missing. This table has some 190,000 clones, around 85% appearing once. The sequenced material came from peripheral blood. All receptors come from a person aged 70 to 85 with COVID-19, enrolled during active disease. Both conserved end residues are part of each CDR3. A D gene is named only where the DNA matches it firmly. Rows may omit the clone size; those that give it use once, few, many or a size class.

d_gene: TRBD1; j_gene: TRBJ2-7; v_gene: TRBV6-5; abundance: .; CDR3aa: CASRGTGGLDEQYF; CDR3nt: TGTGCCAGCAGGGGGACAGGGGGCCTTGACGAGCAGTACTTC
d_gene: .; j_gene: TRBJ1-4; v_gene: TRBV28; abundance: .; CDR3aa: CASSPSGGLNEKLFF; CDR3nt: TGTGCCAGCAGTCCATCCGGGGGGCTGAATGAAAAACTGTTTTTT
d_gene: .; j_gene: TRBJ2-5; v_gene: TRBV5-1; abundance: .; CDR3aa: CASSPRKETQYF; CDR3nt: TGCGCCAGCAGCCCCAGGAAAGAGACCCAGTACTTC
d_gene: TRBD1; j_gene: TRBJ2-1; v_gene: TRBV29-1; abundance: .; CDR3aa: CSIDNRDSSYNEQFF; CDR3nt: TGCAGCATCGACAACCGGGACAGCTCCTACAATGAGCAGTTCTTC
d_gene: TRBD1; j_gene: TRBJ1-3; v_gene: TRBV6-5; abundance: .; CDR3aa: CASSYSSGQGDTIYF; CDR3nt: TGTGCCAGCAGTTACTCCTCGGGACAGGGGGACACCATATATTTT
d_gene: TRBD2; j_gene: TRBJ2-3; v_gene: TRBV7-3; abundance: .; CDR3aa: CASSLGQRGTPTDTQYF; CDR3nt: TGTGCCAGCAGCTTAGGGCAGCGGGGGACTCCCACAGATACGCAGTATTTT
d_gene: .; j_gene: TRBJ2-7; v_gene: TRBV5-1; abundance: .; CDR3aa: CASSLLEGLYEQYF; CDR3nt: TGCGCCAGCAGCTTGTTGGAGGGGCTCTACGAGCAGTACTTC
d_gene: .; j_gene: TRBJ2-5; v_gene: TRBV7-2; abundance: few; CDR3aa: CASSSVETQYF; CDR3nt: TGTGCCAGCAGCTCCGTAGAGACCCAGTACTTC
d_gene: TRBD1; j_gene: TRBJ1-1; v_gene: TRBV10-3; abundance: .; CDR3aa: CAITPGVGQGWTEAFF; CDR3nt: TGTGCCATCACCCCCGGCGTCGGACAGGGATGGACTGAAGCTTTCTTT
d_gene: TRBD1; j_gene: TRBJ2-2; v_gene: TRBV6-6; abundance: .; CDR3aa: CASSYRQGLNAGELFF; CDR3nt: TGTGCCAGCAGTTACCGACAGGGCTTGAACGCCGGGGAGCTGTTTTTT
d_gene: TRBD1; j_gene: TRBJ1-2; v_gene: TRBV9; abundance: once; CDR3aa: CASSVSDRGDYGYTF; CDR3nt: TGTGCCAGCAGCGTATCTGACAGGGGAGACTATGGCTACACCTTC
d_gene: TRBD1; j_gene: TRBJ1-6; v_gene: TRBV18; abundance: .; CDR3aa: CASSTGGNSPLHF; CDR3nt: TGTGCCAGCTCGACAGGGGGTAATTCACCCCTCCACTTT
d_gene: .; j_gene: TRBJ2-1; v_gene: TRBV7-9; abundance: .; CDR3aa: CASSLISNDRQFF; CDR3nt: TGTGCCAGCAGCTTAATTAGCAATGATCGGCAGTTCTTC
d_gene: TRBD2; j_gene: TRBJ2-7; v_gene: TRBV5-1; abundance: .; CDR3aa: CASSFRPTSGPEQYF; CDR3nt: TGCGCCAGCAGCTTTCGCCCCACTAGCGGTCCCGAGCAGTACTTC
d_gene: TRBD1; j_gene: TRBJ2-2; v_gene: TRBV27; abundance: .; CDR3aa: CASSFGDRNTGELFF; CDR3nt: TGTGCCAGCAGTTTTGGGGACAGAAACACCGGGGAGCTGTTTTTT
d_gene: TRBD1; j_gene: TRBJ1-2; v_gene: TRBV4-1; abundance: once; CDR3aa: CASSQHRGAYGYTF; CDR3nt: TGCGCCAGCAGCCAGCACAGGGGCGCGTATGGCTACACCTTC
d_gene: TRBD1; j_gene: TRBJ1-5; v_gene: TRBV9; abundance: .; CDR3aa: CASSPGQASNQPQHF; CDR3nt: TGTGCCAGCAGCCCAGGACAGGCAAGCAATCAGCCCCAGCATTTT
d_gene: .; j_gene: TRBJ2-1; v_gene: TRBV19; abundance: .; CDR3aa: CASSIRTREGNEQFF; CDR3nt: TGTGCCAGTAGTATAAGGACCCGGGAAGGCAATGAGCAGTTCTTC
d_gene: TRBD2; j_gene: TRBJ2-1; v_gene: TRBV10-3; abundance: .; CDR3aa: CAISDPKLAGGYSYNEQFF; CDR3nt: TGTGCCATCAGTGACCCGAAACTAGCGGGGGGGTACTCCTACAATGAGCAGTTCTTC
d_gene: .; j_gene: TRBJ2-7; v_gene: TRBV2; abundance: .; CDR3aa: CASRAITELAYEQYF; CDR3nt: TGTGCCAGCAGGGCAATAACAGAATTAGCCTACGAGCAGTACTTC
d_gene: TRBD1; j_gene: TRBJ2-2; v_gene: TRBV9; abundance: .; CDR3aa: CASSSTWTGLNTGELFF; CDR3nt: TGTGCCAGCAGCTCCACCTGGACAGGGCTGAACACCGGGGAGCTGTTTTTT
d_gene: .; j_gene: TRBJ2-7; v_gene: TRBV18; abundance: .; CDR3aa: CASSLETGYEQYF; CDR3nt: TGTGCCAGCTCACTCGAGACAGGCTACGAGCAGTACTTC
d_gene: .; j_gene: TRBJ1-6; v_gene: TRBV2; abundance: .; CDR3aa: CASSGQSNSPLHF; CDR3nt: TGTGCCAGCAGTGGACAGTCGAATTCACCCCTCCACTTT
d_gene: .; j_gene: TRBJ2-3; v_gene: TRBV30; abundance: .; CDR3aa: CAWSAHSGTDTQYF; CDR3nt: TGTGCCTGGAGTGCCCATAGCGGCACAGATACGCAGTATTTT
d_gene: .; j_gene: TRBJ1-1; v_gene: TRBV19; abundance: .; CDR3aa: CASSLNPPNTEAFF; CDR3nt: TGTGCCAGTTCGTTAAATCCCCCGAACACTGAAGCTTTCTTT
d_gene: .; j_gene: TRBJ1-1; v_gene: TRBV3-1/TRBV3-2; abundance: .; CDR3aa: CASSLNRENTEAFF; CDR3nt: TGTGCCAGCAGCTTAAACAGGGAGAACACTGAAGCTTTCTTT
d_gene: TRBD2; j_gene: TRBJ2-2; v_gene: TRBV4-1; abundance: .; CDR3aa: CASSQDPSGTLNTGELFF; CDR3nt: TGCGCCAGCAGCCAAGATCCTAGCGGGACGCTGAACACCGGGGAGCTGTTTTTT
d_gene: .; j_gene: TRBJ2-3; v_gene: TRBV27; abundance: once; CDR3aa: CASSRTPTGTSTDTQYF; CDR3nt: TGTGCCAGCAGTCGAACCCCGACAGGGACTAGCACAGATACGCAGTATTTT
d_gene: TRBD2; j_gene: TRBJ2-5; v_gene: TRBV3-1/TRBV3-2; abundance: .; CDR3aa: CASSLRTSLETQYF; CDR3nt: TGTGCCAGCAGCCTTCGGACTAGCCTAGAGACCCAGTACTTC
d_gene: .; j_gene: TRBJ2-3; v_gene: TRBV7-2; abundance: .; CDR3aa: CASSLIGGENTQYF; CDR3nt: TGTGCCAGCAGCTTAATTGGCGGGGAGAATACGCAGTATTTT
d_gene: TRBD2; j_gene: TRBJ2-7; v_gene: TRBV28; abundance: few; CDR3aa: CASSRLATTYEQYF; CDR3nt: TGTGCCAGCAGTAGACTAGCGACCACCTACGAGCAGTACTTC
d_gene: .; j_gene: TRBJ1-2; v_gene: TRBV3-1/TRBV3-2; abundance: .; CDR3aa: CASSRNTESYGYTF; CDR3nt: TGTGCCAGCAGCCGGAATACAGAAAGCTATGGCTACACCTTC
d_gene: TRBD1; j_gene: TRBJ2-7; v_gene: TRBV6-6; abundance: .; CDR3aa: CASRDSGQGFHEQYF; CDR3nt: TGTGCCAGCAGGGATTCGGGACAGGGGTTCCACGAGCAGTACTTC
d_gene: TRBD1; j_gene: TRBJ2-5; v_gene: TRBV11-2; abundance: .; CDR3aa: CASSYRDRVGETQYF; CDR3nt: TGTGCCAGCAGCTACCGGGACAGGGTCGGGGAGACCCAGTACTTC
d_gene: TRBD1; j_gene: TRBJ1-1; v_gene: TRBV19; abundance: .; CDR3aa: CASSIARTGSNTEAFF; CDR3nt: TGTGCCAGTAGTATAGCCCGGACAGGGTCGAACACTGAAGCTTTCTTT
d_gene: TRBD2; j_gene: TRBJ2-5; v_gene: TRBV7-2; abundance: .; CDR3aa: CASKWGGGGETQYF; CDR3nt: TGTGCCAGCAAGTGGGGGGGAGGCGGGGAGACCCAGTACTTC
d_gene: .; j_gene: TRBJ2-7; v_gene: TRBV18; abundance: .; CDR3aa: CASSPQGVKGEQYF; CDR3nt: TGTGCCAGCTCACCACAGGGGGTAAAGGGGGAGCAGTACTTC
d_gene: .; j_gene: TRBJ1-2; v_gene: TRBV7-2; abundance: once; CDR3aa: CASSLAGQANYGYTF; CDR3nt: TGTGCCAGCAGCTTAGCGGGGCAAGCTAACTATGGCTACACCTTC
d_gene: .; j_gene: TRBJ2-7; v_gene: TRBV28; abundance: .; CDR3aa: CASSSRTQNYEQYF; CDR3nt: TGTGCCAGCAGCTCTCGGACACAAAACTACGAGCAGTACTTC
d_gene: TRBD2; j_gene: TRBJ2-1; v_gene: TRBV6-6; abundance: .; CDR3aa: CASSTSGSSYNEQFF; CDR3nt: TGTGCCAGCAGCACTAGCGGGAGCTCCTACAATGAGCAGTTCTTC